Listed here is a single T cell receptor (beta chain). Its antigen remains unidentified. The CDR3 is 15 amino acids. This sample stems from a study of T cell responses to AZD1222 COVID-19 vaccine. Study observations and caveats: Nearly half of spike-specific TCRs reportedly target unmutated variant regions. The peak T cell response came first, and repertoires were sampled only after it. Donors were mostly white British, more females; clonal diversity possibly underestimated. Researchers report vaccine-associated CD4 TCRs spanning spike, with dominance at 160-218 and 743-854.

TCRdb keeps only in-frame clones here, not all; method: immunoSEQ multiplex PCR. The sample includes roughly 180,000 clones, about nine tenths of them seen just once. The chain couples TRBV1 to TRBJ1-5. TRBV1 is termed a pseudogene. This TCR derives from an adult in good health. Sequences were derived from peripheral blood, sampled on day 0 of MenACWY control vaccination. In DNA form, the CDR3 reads TGCACCAGCAGCGGGAGGACGGCTAGCAATCAGCCCCAGCATTTT. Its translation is CTSSGRTASNQPQHF.